This T cell receptor beta chain is drawn from a study of beta chain features in type 1 diabetes. Across the study: Cell yields, gender and age were similar in healthy donors and patients. Study-wide points: More deletions and fewer insertions at VDJ junctions were seen in type 1 diabetes patients. The naive, central memory and Treg TCRB repertoires showed an apparent similarity that was greater among patients than among healthy donors.

The germline V gene encodes CDR1 SQVTM and CDR2 ANQGSEA. This CDR3 has 13 amino acids. With V trimmed by 6 bases and J by 4 bases, 6 bases remained unmatched. cDNA synthesis used the whole RNA isolate, giving expressed TCRB sequences. Using immunoSEQ multiplex PCR, the repertoire was profiled, and TCRdb retains in-frame clones only, with some absent. The top ten hold less than 0.04% of the sample, which has roughly 370,000 clones, roughly 14% seen once. Points on this clone: Antigen specificity is unknown.

The chain is built from TRBV29-1 and TRBJ1-2; 9 positions agree with TRBD1. What was sequenced was naive CD4+ T cells from blood. The TCR originated in a man aged 25 to 40 in good health. CDR3 sequence: CSVNRGQGYGYTF. The DNA of the CDR3 is TGCAGCGTGAACAGGGGGCAAGGCTATGGCTACACCTTC.